This T cell receptor beta chain was sequenced for a study of cytomegalovirus exposure and HLA in healthy donors. In regard to this clone: No antigen is known for it.

PCR was performed using 60 Vbeta and 13 Jbeta primers. Authors' methods: A later analysis counted approximately 88 million unique TCR beta chains, around 11 million shared. The table came from immunoSEQ multiplex PCR; TCRdb's copy has only in-frame clones and leaves some out. From that table come the V and J calls and clone size; the DNA was used to work out D and trimming. The sample lists around 83,000 clones, around four fifths seen once, with under 5% in the top ten. General observations from the study: The authors enumerated 150 to 200 TCR beta chains as linked to cytomegalovirus. Rare sequences made up most TCRs, while some public TCRs were found in many donors. V segments that were indistinguishable, TRBV6-2 and TRBV6-3 among them, were omitted from analysis.

V shed 7 bases and J shed 0 bases, with 13 bases lying between them. Germline V gives CDR1 MNHNS, CDR2 SASEGT. CDR3 length: 14 residues. V and J are TRBV6-1 and TRBJ2-7; the D is unclear. The source material was PBMCs. The receptor's source is a male donor in good health and CMV-seropositive. CDR3 amino acids: CASNEPGFSYEQYF. DNA for the CDR3: TGTGCCAGCAACGAACCCGGGTTCTCCTACGAGCAGTACTTC.